These T cell receptor beta chains were read from a single sample in a study of neurological immune-mediated disorders. TCRdb itself ran the 5' RACE reads through MiXCR, one entry per CDR3 protein. The data show around 20,000 distinct CDR3 sequences, around 9.3% seen once. What was sequenced was PBMCs. These receptors all stem from a woman aged 55-70 years with HTLV-1-associated myelopathy (HAM/TSP). Each CDR3 is given with its conserved first and last residue. A D gene is named only where the DNA matches it firmly. Size is omitted from some rows. Given values are once, few, many or a class for expanded clones.

J gene,V gene,clone size,D gene,CDR3 protein,CDR3 DNA
TRBJ1-2,TRBV5-5,many,TRBD1,CASSFGTGGPGYTF,TGTGCCAGCAGCTTCGGGACAGGGGGCCCGGGCTACACCTTC
TRBJ2-7,TRBV5-1,-,-,CASSDGSYEQYF,TGCGCCAGTTCGGACGGTTCCTACGAGCAGTACTTC
TRBJ1-1,TRBV10-3,many,-,CAISVAGLVPKNTEAFF,TGTGCCATCAGTGTAGCGGGGTTAGTCCCGAAAAACACTGAAGCTTTCTTT
TRBJ2-5,TRBV5-1,many,-,CASSLDRGPAQETQYF,TGCGCCAGCAGCTTGGATCGGGGGCCGGCCCAAGAGACCCAGTACTTC
TRBJ2-1,TRBV20-1,medium-sized,-,CSARDSGLEYNEQFF,TGCAGTGCTAGAGATTCGGGGCTAGAGTATAATGAGCAGTTCTTC
TRBJ2-2,TRBV5-5,medium-sized,-,CASSFWAGLTGELFF,TGTGCCAGCAGCTTTTGGGCGGGGCTCACCGGGGAGCTGTTTTTT
TRBJ2-7,TRBV11-2,many,TRBD1,CASSQGTGIDEQYF,TGTGCCAGCAGCCAGGGGACAGGGATCGACGAGCAGTACTTC
TRBJ1-6,TRBV20-1,many,TRBD1,CSATAGTVNSPLHF,TGCAGTGCTACGGCCGGGACAGTTAATTCACCCCTCCACTTT
TRBJ2-2,TRBV29-1,many,TRBD1,CSVRTGRTGELFF,TGCAGCGTGCGGACAGGGCGGACCGGGGAGCTGTTTTTT
TRBJ2-7,TRBV5-1,many,-,CASSGGQASSYEQYF,TGCGCCAGCAGCGGGGGGCAGGCGAGCTCCTACGAGCAGTACTTC
TRBJ1-2,TRBV5-1,medium-sized,-,CASSQDSDHYGYTF,TGCGCCAGCAGCCAAGACAGCGATCACTATGGCTACACCTTC
TRBJ2-7,TRBV20-1,many,-,CSARFPLSSYEQYF,TGCAGTGCTAGATTCCCCTTAAGCTCCTACGAGCAGTACTTC
TRBJ2-2,TRBV7-6,many,-,CASSAQTGSGNTGELFF,TGTGCCAGCAGCGCACAAACCGGGTCAGGTAACACCGGGGAGCTGTTTTTT
TRBJ1-6,TRBV5-1,medium-sized,-,CASSLWGAGSPLHF,TGCGCCAGCAGCTTATGGGGGGCCGGTTCACCCCTCCACTTT
TRBJ2-2,TRBV30,many,-,CAWSRGLDTGELFF,TGTGCCTGGAGTAGAGGGTTGGACACCGGGGAGCTGTTTTTT
TRBJ1-1,TRBV3-1,many,-,CASSQDRAGEAFF,TGTGCCAGCAGCCAAGATCGGGCAGGTGAAGCTTTCTTT
TRBJ2-3,TRBV7-3,many,-,CASSGGRWGDTQYF,TGTGCCAGCAGCGGAGGGAGGTGGGGGGATACGCAGTATTTT
TRBJ2-1,TRBV20-1,many,-,CSAFGGNEQFF,TGCAGTGCTTTCGGGGGAAATGAGCAGTTCTTC